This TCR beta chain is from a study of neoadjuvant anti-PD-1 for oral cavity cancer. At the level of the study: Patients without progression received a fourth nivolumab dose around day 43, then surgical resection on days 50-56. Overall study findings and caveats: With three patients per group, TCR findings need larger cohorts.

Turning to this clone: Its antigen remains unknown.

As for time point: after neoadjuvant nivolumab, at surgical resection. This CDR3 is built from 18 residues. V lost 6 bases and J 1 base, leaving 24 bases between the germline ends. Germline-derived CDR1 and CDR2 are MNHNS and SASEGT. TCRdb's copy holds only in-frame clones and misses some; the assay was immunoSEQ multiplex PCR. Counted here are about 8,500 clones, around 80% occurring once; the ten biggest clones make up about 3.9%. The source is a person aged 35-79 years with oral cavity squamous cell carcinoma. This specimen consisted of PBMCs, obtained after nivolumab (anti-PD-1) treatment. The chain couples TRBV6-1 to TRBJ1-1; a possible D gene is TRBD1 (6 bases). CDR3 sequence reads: CASRERAAGRGKNTEAFF. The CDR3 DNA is TGTGCCAGCAGAGAAAGGGCCGCGGGGAGGGGGAAGAACACTGAAGCTTTCTTT.